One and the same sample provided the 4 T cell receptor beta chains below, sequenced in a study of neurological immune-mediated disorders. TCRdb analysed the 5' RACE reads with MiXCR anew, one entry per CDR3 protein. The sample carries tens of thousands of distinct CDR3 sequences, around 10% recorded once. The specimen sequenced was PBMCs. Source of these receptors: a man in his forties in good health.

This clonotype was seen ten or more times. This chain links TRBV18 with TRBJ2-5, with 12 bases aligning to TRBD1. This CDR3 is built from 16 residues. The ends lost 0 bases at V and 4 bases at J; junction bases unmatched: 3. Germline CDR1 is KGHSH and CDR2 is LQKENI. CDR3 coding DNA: TGTGCCAGCTCACCACCGGGACAGGGGGCGCGAGAGACCCAGTACTTC. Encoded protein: CASSPPGQGARETQYF.

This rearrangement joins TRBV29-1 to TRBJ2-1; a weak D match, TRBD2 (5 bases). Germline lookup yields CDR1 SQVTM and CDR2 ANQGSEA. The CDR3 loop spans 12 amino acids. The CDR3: CSGEQSYNEQFF. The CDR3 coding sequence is TGCAGTGGGGAGCAGTCCTACAATGAGCAGTTCTTC.

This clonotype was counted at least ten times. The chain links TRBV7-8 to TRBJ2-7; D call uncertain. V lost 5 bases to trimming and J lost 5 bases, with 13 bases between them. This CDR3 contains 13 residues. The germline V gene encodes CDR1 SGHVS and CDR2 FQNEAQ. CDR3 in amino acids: CASSADLGDEQYF. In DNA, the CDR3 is TGTGCCAGCAGCGCCGACCTTGGCGACGAGCAGTACTTC.

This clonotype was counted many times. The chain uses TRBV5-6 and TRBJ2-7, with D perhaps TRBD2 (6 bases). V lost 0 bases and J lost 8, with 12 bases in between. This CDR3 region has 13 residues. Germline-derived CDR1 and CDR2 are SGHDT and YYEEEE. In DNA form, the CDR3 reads TGTGCCAGCAGCTTGGGACTAGAAATCAAGCAGTACTTC. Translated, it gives CASSLGLEIKQYF. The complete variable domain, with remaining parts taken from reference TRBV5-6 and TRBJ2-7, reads DAGVTQSPTHLIKTRGQQVTLRCSPKSGHDTVSWYQQALGQGPQFIFQYYEEEERQRGNFPDRFSGHQFPNYSSELNVNALLLGDSALYLCASSLGLEIKQYFGPGTRLTVT.